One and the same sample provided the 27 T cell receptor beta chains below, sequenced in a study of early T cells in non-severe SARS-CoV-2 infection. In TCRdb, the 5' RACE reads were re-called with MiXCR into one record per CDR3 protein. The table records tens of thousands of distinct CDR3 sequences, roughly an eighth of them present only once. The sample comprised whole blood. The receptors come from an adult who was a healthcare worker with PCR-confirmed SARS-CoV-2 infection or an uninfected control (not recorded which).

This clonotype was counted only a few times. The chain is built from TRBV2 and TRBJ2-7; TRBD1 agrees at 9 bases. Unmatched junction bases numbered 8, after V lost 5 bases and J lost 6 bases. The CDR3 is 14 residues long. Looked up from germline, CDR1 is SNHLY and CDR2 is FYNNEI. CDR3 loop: CASSRTGEVAEQYF. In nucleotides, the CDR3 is TGTGCCAGCAGTCGGACAGGGGAGGTAGCCGAGCAGTACTTC.

CDR3 DNA sequence: TGTGCCACCAGCAGATTCTCGACGGTGAACACTGAAGCTTTCTTT. Translating gives CATSRFSTVNTEAFF. The chain joins TRBV15 to TRBJ1-1; no firm D call. This CDR3 spans 15 amino acids. Trimming stripped 2 bases from V and 0 bases from J, with 10 bases between. Germline CDR1 and CDR2: LNHNV and YYDKDF (reference sequence).

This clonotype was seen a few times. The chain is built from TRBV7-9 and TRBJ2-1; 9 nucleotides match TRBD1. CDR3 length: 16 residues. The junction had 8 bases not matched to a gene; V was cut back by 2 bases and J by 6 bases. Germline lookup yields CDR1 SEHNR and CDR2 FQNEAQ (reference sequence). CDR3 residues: CASSLLGTGFSNEQFF. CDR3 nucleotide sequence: TGTGCCAGCAGCTTATTGGGGACAGGGTTTTCCAATGAGCAGTTCTTC.

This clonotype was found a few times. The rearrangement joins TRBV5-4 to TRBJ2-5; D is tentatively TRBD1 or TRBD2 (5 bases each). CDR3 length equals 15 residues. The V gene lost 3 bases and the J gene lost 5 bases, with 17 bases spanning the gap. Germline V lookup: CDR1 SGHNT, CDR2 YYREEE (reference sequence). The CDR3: CASSSPGPTGETQYF. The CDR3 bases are TGTGCCAGCAGCTCTCCGGGACCCACCGGGGAGACCCAGTACTTC. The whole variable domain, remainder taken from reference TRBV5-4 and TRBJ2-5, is ETGVTQSPTHLIKTRGQQVTLRCSSQSGHNTVSWYQQALGQGPQFIFQYYREEENGRGNFPPRFSGLQFPNYSSELNVNALELDDSALYLCASSSPGPTGETQYFGPGTRLLVL.

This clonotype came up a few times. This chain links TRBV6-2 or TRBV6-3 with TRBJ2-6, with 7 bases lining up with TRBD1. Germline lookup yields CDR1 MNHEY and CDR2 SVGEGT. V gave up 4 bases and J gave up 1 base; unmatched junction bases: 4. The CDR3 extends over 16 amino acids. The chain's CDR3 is CASSFHRGSGANVLTF. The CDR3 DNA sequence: TGTGCCAGCAGTTTCCACAGGGGTTCTGGGGCCAACGTCCTGACTTTC.

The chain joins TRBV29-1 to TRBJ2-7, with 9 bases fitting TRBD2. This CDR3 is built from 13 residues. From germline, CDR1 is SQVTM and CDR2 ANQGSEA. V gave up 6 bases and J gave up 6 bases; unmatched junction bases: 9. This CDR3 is CSVIAGATIEQYF. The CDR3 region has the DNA TGCAGCGTCATAGCGGGGGCCACCATCGAGCAGTACTTC.

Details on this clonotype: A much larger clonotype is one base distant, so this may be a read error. The CDR3 is CANSQDTRAYNEQFF. As DNA, the CDR3 is TGTGCCAACAGCCAAGACACGAGAGCCTACAATGAGCAGTTCTTC. This chain uses TRBV3-1 with TRBJ2-1; D gene ambiguous. Germline CDR1 reads LGHDT; CDR2 reads YNNKEL (reference sequence). The CDR3 contains 15 residues.

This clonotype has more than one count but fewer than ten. For the CDR3, the DNA is TGTGCCAGCAGCGCTACAGGGATTGAAGCTTTCTTT. It encodes CASSATGIEAFF. The V call is TRBV9, the J call TRBJ1-1, with D maybe TRBD1 (6 bases). The CDR3 consists of 12 residues. Germline V gene sequence: CDR1 SGDLS, CDR2 YYNGEE. Trimming removed 3 bases from V and 7 bases from J, with 10 bases in between. The complete variable domain, with remaining parts taken from reference TRBV9 and TRBJ1-1, reads DSGVTQTPKHLITATGQRVTLRCSPRSGDLSVYWYQQSLDQGLQFLIQYYNGEERAKGNILERFSAQQFPDLHSELNLSSLELGDSALYFCASSATGIEAFFGQGTRLTVV.

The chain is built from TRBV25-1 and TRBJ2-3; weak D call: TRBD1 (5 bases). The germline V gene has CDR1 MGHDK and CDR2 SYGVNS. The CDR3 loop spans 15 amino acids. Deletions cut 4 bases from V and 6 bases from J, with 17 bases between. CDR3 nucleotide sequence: TGTGCCAGCAGTGGGACATGGGTAGGTGCTGATACGCAGTATTTT. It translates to CASSGTWVGADTQYF.

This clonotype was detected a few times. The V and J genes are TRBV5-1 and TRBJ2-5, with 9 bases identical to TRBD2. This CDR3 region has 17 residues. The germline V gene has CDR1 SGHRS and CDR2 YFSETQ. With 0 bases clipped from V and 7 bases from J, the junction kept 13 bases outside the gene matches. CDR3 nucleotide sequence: TGCGCCAGCAGCTTGGCCCGCTTGCGACTAGCGGATAGGACCCAGTACTTC. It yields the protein CASSLARLRLADRTQYF. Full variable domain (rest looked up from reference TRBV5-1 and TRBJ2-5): KAGVTQTPRYLIKTRGQQVTLSCSPISGHRSVSWYQQTPGQGLQFLFEYFSETQRNKGNFPGRFSGRQFSNSRSEMNVSTLELGDSALYLCASSLARLRLADRTQYFGPGTRLLVL.

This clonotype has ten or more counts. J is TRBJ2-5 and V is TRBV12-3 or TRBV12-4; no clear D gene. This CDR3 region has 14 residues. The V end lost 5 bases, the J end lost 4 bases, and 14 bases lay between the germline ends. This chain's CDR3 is CASSRTPHGETQYF. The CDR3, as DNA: TGTGCCAGCAGTCGAACGCCTCACGGAGAGACCCAGTACTTC.

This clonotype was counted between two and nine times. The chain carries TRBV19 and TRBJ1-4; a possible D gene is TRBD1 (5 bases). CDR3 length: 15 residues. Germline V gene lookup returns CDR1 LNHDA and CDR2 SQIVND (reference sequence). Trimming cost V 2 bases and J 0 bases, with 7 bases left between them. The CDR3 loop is CASSIRGSTNEKLFF. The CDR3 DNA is TGTGCCAGTAGTATAAGGGGATCAACTAATGAAAAACTGTTTTTT. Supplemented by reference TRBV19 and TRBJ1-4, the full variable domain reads DGGITQSPKYLFRKEGQNVTLSCEQNLNHDAMYWYRQDPGQGLRLIYYSQIVNDFQKGDIAEGYSVSREKKESFPLTVTSAQKNPTAFYLCASSIRGSTNEKLFFGSGTQLSVL.

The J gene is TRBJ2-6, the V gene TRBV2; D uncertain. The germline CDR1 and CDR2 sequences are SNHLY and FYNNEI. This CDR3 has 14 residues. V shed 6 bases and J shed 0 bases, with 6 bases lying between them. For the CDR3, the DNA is TGTGCCAGCAGGGCTTCCTCTGGGGCCAACGTCCTGACTTTC. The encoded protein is CASRASSGANVLTF.

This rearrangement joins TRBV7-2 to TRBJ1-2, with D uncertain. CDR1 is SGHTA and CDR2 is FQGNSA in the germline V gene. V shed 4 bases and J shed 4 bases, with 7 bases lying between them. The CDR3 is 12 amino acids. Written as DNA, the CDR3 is TGTGCCAGCAGCTACTCCTTCTATGGCTACACCTTC. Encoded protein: CASSYSFYGYTF.

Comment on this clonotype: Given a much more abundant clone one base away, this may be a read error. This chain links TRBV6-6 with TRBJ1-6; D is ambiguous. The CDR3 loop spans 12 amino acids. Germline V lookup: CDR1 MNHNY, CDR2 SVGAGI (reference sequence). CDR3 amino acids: CATGEGNSPPHF. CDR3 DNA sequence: TGTGCCACTGGGGAAGGTAATTCACCCCCCCACTTT.

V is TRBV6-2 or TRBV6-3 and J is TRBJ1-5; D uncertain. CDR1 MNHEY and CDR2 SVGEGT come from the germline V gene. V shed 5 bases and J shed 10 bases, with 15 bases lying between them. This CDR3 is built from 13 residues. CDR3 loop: CASSSRPLGPQHF. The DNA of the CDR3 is TGTGCCAGCAGTAGCCGTCCGCTGGGTCCCCAGCATTTT.

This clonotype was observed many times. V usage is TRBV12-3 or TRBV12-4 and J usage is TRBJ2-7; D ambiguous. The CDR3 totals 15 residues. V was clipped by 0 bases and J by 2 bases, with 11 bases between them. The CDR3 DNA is TGTGCCAGCAGTTTAGCCGCCCGCGGACCCTACGAGCAGTACTTC. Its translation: CASSLAARGPYEQYF.

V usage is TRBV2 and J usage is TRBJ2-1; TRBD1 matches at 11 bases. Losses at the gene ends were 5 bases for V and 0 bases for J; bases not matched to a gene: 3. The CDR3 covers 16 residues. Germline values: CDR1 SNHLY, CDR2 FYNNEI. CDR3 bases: TGTGCCAGCAGTATCGGGACAGGGGGCTCCTACAATGAGCAGTTCTTC. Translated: CASSIGTGGSYNEQFF.

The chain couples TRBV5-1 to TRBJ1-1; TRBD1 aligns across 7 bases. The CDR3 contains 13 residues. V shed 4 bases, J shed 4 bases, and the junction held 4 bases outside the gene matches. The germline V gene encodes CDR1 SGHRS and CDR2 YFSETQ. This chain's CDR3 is CASSRDSSTEAFF. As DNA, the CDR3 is TGCGCCAGCAGCCGGGACAGCAGCACTGAAGCTTTCTTT. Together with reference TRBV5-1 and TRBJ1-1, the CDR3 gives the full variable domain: KAGVTQTPRYLIKTRGQQVTLSCSPISGHRSVSWYQQTPGQGLQFLFEYFSETQRNKGNFPGRFSGRQFSNSRSEMNVSTLELGDSALYLCASSRDSSTEAFFGQGTRLTVV.

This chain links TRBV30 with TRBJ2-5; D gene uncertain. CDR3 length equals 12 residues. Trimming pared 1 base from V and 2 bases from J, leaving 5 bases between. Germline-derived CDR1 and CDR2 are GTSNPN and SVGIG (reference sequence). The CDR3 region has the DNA TGTGCCTGGAGTGATAGGCAAGAGACCCAGTACTTC. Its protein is CAWSDRQETQYF.

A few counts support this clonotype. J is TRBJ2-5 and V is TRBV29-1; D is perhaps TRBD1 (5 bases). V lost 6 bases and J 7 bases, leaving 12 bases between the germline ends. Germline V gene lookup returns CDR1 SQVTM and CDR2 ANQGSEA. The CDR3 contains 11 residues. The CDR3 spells CSVWTIGTQYF. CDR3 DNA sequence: TGCAGCGTGTGGACAATAGGGACCCAGTACTTC.

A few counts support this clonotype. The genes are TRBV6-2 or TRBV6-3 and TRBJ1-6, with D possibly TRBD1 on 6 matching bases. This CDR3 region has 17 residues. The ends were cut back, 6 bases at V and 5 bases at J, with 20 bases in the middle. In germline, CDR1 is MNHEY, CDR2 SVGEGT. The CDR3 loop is CASSRGQLTLHNSPLHF. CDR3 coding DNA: TGTGCCAGCAGCCGCGGACAGCTCACACTCCATAATTCACCCCTCCACTTT.

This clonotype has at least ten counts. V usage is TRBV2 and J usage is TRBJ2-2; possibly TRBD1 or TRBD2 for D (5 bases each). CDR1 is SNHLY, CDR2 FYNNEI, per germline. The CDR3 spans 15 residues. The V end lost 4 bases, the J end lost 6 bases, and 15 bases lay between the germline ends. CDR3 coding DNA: TGTGCCAGCAGTGGAGGGGAAGTTGCGCCCGGGGAGCTGTTTTTT. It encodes CASSGGEVAPGELFF.

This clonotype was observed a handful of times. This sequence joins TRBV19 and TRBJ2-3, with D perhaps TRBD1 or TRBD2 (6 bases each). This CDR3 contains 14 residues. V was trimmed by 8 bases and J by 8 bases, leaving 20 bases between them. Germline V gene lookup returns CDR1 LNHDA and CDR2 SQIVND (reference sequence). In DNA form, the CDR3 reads TGTGCCAGTGGGCCTTCGGGGGCTCGGGGTACGCAGTATTTT. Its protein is CASGPSGARGTQYF.

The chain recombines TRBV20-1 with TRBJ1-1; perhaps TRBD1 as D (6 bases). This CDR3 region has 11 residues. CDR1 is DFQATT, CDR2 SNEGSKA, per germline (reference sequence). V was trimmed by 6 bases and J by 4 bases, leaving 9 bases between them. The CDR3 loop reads CSAMTGTEAFF. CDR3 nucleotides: TGCAGTGCAATGACAGGCACTGAAGCTTTCTTT.

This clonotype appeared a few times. CDR3: CASSPPGGIQYF. The CDR3 DNA reads TGTGCCAGCAGCCCACCCGGTGGCATTCAGTACTTC. The chain recombines TRBV7-9 with TRBJ2-4; D unresolved. This CDR3 has 12 amino acids. V lost 5 bases, J lost 9 bases, and 11 bases lay in between. Germline CDR1 is SEHNR and CDR2 is FQNEAQ (reference sequence).

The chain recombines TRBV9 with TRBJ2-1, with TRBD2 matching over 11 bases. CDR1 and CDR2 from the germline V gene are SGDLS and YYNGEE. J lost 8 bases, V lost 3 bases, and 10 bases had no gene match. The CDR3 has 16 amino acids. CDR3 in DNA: TGTGCCAGCAGCGAGCCGGGACTAGCGGACCGGGATGAGCAGTTCTTC. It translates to CASSEPGLADRDEQFF.